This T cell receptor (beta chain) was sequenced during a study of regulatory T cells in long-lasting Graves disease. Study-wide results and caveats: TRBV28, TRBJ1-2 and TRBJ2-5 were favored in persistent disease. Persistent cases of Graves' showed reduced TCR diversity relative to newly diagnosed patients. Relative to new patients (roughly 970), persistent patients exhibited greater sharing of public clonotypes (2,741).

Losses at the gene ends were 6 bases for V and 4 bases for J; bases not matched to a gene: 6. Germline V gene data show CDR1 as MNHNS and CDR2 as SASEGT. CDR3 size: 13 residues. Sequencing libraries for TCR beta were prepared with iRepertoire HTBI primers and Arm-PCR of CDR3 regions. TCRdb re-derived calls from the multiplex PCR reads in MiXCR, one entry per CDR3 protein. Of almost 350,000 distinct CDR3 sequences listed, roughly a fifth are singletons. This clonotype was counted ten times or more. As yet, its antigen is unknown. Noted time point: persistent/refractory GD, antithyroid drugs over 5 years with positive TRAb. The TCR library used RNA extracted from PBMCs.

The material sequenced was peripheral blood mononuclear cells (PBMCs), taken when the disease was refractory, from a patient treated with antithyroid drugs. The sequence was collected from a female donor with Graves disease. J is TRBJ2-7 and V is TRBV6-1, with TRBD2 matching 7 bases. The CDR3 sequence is CASSRTRGYEQYF. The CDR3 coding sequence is TGTGCCAGCAGCCGGACTAGAGGGTACGAGCAGTACTTC.